What follows are 15 T cell receptor beta chains derived from one specimen sequenced in a study of blood T cell repertoires in COVID-19. The data were produced by immunoSEQ multiplex PCR, yet TCRdb's version contains in-frame clones alone and is incomplete. Of roughly 150,000 clones listed, about 85% are singletons. Sequencing was carried out using peripheral blood. The receptors derive from a woman aged 45-65 years with COVID-19, enrolled during active disease.

The CDR3 DNA follows: TGTGCCAGTAGTCAGGGGGCTTGGGAAAAACTGTTTTTT. Translation gives CASSQGAWEKLFF. The chain is built from TRBV7-2 and TRBJ1-4; 8 nucleotides match TRBD1. CDR3 length equals 13 residues. Germline values: CDR1 SGHTA, CDR2 FQGNSA. With 9 bases clipped from V and 8 bases from J, the junction kept 8 bases outside the gene matches.

V usage is TRBV6-1 and J usage is TRBJ1-5; maybe TRBD1 (5 bases). The germline V gene encodes CDR1 MNHNS and CDR2 SASEGT. The length of the CDR3 is 18 residues. V was pared by 0 bases and J by 5 bases, with 20 bases between. The CDR3 bases are TGTGCCAGCAGTGAAGCGCTTCTGTGGGGAGGGGAGGATCAGCCCCAGCATTTT. Translated: CASSEALLWGGEDQPQHF.

This clone has just one count. V gene TRBV29-1 combines with J gene TRBJ2-7, with 9 bases aligning to TRBD1. The V segment lost 8 bases and the J segment 4 bases; nucleotides outside the gene matches: 6. In germline, CDR1 is SQVTM, CDR2 ANQGSEA. CDR3 size: 12 residues. CDR3 region: CSTRQGEYEQYF. As DNA, the CDR3 is TGCAGCACCCGACAGGGGGAGTACGAGCAGTACTTC.

The V and J genes are TRBV28 and TRBJ1-2; maybe TRBD1 (6 bases). V lost 1 base and J lost 2, with 20 bases in between. The CDR3 is made up of 18 amino acids. Looked up from germline, CDR1 is MDHEN and CDR2 is SYDVKM. CDR3 nucleotides: TGTGCCAGCAGTTTATACCGGGTCAGGGGAAAGCAGAACTATGGCTACACCTTC. Translating it yields CASSLYRVRGKQNYGYTF.

The chain recombines TRBV6-5 with TRBJ2-7, with 7 bases matching TRBD2. The CDR3 length is 15 residues. The trim removed 2 bases at V and 3 bases at J, leaving 7 bases unmatched. Germline assignment: CDR1 MNHEY and CDR2 SVGAGI. CDR3 in DNA: TGTGCCAGCAGTTACCGGACGGGGGGATACTACGAGCAGTACTTC. It translates to CASSYRTGGYYEQYF.

This clone was picked up many times. This rearrangement joins TRBV19 to TRBJ2-7; 12 bases agree with TRBD1. Germline CDR1 and CDR2: LNHDA and SQIVND (reference sequence). The CDR3 consists of 13 residues. The junction had 4 bases not matched to a gene; V was cut back by 8 bases and J by 5 bases. The DNA of the CDR3 is TGTGCCAGTGCCGGGACAGGGGGCCACGAGCAGTACTTC. Translating it yields CASAGTGGHEQYF.

This clone was picked up one time. The chain is built from TRBV4-1 and TRBJ1-2, with 12 positions matching TRBD1. CDR3 length: 16 residues. Germline CDR1 MGHRA, CDR2 YSYEKL. The J segment lost 2 bases and the V segment lost 4 bases, leaving 5 bases of the junction unmatched. The CDR3: CASSRGQGAHNYGYTF. In DNA form, the CDR3 reads TGCGCCAGCAGCCGGGGACAGGGGGCCCACAACTATGGCTACACCTTC.

J is TRBJ2-3 and V is TRBV4-1, with 9 bases fitting TRBD2. The CDR3 contains 17 residues. Per the germline V gene, CDR1 is MGHRA and CDR2 is YSYEKL. V lost 1 base, J lost 4 bases, and 9 bases stayed unmatched. CDR3 in amino acids: CASSQVGGGGAPDTQYF. The CDR3 bases are TGCGCCAGCAGCCAAGTGGGCGGGGGGGGAGCACCAGATACGCAGTATTTT.

This chain joins TRBV11-3 and TRBJ2-5; maybe TRBD1 (6 bases). V was pared by 5 bases and J by 2 bases, with 21 bases between. This CDR3 comprises 17 residues. CDR1 and CDR2 (germline): SGHNT, YENEEA. The CDR3: CASSTLVSVGTQETQYF. For the CDR3, the DNA is TGTGCCAGCAGCACCTTGGTATCGGTTGGGACACAAGAGACCCAGTACTTC.

The genes are TRBV6-1 and TRBJ2-6; possible D gene TRBD2, 5 bases. The CDR3 extends over 15 amino acids. Trimming pared 3 bases from V and 1 base from J, leaving 7 bases between. Per the germline V gene, CDR1 is MNHNS and CDR2 is SASEGT. The CDR3 DNA sequence: TGTGCCAGCAGTGATTCGGGGTCTGGGGCCAACGTCCTGACTTTC. Protein sequence: CASSDSGSGANVLTF.

This sequence joins TRBV18 and TRBJ1-1, with D perhaps TRBD1 (6 bases). With 4 bases removed from V and 1 base from J, the gap between germline ends came to 7 bases. The CDR3 extends over 13 amino acids. Germline V gives CDR1 KGHSH, CDR2 LQKENI. The CDR3 coding sequence is TGTGCCAGCTCACAACAGGGGAACACTGAAGCTTTCTTT. Encoded protein: CASSQQGNTEAFF. The complete variable domain, with remaining parts taken from reference TRBV18 and TRBJ1-1, reads NAGVMQNPRHLVRRRGQEARLRCSPMKGHSHVYWYRQLPEEGLKFMVYLQKENIIDESGMPKERFSAEFPKEGPSILRIQQVVRGDSAAYFCASSQQGNTEAFFGQGTRLTVV.

The table lists this clone with a few counts. CDR3 coding DNA: TGTGCCAGCAGCGACACTGAAGCTTTCTTT. This encodes CASSDTEAFF. V gene TRBV2 combines with J gene TRBJ1-1; no definite D call. Deletions cut 6 bases from V and 3 bases from J, with 2 bases between. CDR1 SNHLY and CDR2 FYNNEI come from the germline V gene. CDR3 size: 10 residues. Supplemented by reference TRBV2 and TRBJ1-1, the full variable domain reads EPEVTQTPSHQVTQMGQEVILRCVPISNHLYFYWYRQILGQKVEFLVSFYNNEISEKSEIFDDQFSVERPDGSNFTLKIRSTKLEDSAMYFCASSDTEAFFGQGTRLTVV.

The chain uses TRBV9 and TRBJ2-1, with a tentative D call TRBD2 (6 bases). There are 15 residues in the CDR3. V lost 0 bases to trimming and J lost 5 bases, with 12 bases between them. Germline V gives CDR1 SGDLS, CDR2 YYNGEE. This chain's CDR3 is CASSVEGTGNNEQFF. CDR3 sequence (DNA): TGTGCCAGCAGCGTAGAAGGGACTGGAAACAATGAGCAGTTCTTC.

V usage is TRBV7-9 and J usage is TRBJ1-4, with D perhaps TRBD1 (6 bases). Germline CDR1 is SEHNR and CDR2 is FQNEAQ (reference sequence). This CDR3 has 15 residues. The V end lost 5 bases, the J end lost 2 bases, and 12 bases lay between the germline ends. CDR3 bases: TGTGCCAGCAGCCCAGGGGTAGGCACTAATGAAAAACTGTTTTTT. Protein: CASSPGVGTNEKLFF.

The genes are TRBV6-6 and TRBJ1-1, with 7 bases lining up with TRBD1. Germline values: CDR1 MNHNY, CDR2 SVGAGI (reference sequence). V lost 5 bases to trimming and J lost 1 base; unmatched junction nucleotides: 1. There are 13 residues in the CDR3. In DNA form, the CDR3 reads TGTGCCAGCAGTGGACAGGCGAACACTGAAGCTTTCTTT. This translates into CASSGQANTEAFF.